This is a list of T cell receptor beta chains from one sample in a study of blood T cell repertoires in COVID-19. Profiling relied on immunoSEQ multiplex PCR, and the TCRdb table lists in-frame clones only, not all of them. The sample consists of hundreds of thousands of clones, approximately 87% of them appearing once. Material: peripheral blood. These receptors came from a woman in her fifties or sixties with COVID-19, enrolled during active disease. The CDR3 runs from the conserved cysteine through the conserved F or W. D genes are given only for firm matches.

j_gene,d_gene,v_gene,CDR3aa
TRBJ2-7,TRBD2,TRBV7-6,CASSLPTETSGSGYEQYF
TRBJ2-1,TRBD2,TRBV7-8,CASSLESGTSSYNEQFF
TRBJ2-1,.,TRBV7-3,CASTQGAGSNEQFF
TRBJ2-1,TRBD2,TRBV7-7,CASSLGTSSNEQFF
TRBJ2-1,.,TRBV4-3,CASSQGGYNEQFF
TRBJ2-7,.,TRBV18,CASSPQEGPFEQYF
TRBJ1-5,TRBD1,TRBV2,CASSSGRGLWQPQHF
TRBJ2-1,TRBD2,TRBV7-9,CASSLGSGRDNEQFF
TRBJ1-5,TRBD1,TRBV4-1,CASSQASTGTGVQPQHF
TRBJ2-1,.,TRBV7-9,CASSHPDRNSYNEQFF
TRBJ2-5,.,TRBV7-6,CASSPRQGRAQYF
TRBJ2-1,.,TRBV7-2,CASSPRIVTGSYNEQFF
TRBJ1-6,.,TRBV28,CASSDRSSYNSPLHF
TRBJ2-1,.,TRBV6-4,CASSDSKGGHEQFF
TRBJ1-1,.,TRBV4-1,CASSPPQGLPEAFF
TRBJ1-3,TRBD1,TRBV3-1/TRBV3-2,CASSLTGSATIYF
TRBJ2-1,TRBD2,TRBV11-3,CASSQGTSRGEQFF
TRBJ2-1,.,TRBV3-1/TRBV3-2,CASSQESRGTIDNEQFF
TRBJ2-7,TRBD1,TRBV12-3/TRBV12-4,CASRNDRGQEQYF
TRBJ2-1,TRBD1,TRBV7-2,CASSKGGTGGRNEQFF
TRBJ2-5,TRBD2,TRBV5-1,CASSFQTRGAEETQYF
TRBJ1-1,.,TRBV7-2,CASSLLNSYTEAFF
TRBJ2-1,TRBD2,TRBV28,CASSFAGLAGFSYNEQFF
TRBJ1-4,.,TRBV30,CAWSLAGGGEKLFF